This T cell receptor beta chain was recorded in a study of T cell responses to AZD1222 COVID-19 vaccine. About the study: Second doses that came at about 4 or about 12 weeks were put together.

Using immunoSEQ multiplex PCR, the repertoire was profiled, and TCRdb retains in-frame clones only, with some absent. Of about 100,000 clones in the sample, around 91% are singletons; the top ten hold approximately 19%. The CDR3 extends over 15 amino acids. Trimming took 1 base from V and 6 from J, leaving 12 bases between them. Germline V gives CDR1 MGHRA, CDR2 YSYEKL. Source: peripheral blood, taken on day 0 of AZD1222 vaccination. This receptor was obtained from an adult in good health. The chain joins TRBV4-1 to TRBJ1-4; maybe TRBD1 (5 bases). CDR3 sequence reads: CASSQGGGAHEKLFF. The CDR3 DNA reads as TGCGCCAGCAGCCAAGGGGGCGGGGCTCATGAAAAACTGTTTTTT.